A single sample gave rise to the 25 T cell receptor beta chains below, sequenced in a study of spatial heterogeneity in lung cancer. One entry per CDR3 protein, called by TCRdb with MiXCR from the 5' RACE reads. Of over 6,000 distinct CDR3 sequences listed, 5% to 7% are singletons. The time point was: sample taken at primary tumor resection. Whole RNA, isolated from tumor, nontumor lung or frozen PBMC, was sequenced without prior sorting. The material sequenced was PBMCs, taken at surgery. The receptors were sampled from a male donor with early-stage non-small cell lung cancer.

This clonotype occurred many times. This chain joins TRBV27 and TRBJ2-7, with D perhaps being TRBD1 or TRBD2 (5 bases each). Trimming removed 6 bases from V and 3 bases from J, with 15 bases in between. The CDR3 runs to 14 residues. Germline values: CDR1 MNHEY, CDR2 SMNVEV (reference sequence). This chain's CDR3 is CASRSGTAVYEQYF. For the CDR3, the DNA is TGTGCCAGCAGATCCGGGACGGCCGTCTACGAGCAGTACTTC.

This clonotype was seen many times. This CDR3 reads CASSPPYQPQHF. In DNA form, the CDR3 reads TGTGCCAGCAGTCCCCCCTATCAGCCCCAGCATTTT. The chain carries TRBV12-3 or TRBV12-4 and TRBJ1-5; unclear D gene. The CDR3 spans 12 residues. Trimming removed 5 bases from V and 5 bases from J, with 7 bases in between.

This clonotype was observed many times. The chain recombines TRBV6-6 with TRBJ1-2, with 9 bases lining up with TRBD1. The V gene end was trimmed by 2 bases and the J gene end by 7 bases; junction bases not matched to a gene: 2. The CDR3 has 13 residues. The germline V gene has CDR1 MNHNY and CDR2 SVGAGI (reference sequence). Written as DNA, the CDR3 is TGTGCCAGCAGTTACAACAGGGGGCTTGGCTACACCTTC. Amino acid sequence: CASSYNRGLGYTF.

This clonotype has a count of ten or more. V is TRBV20-1 and J is TRBJ2-6; D remains ambiguous. Trimming removed 3 bases at V and 3 bases at J, with 0 bases between. This CDR3 is built from 11 residues. CDR1 DFQATT and CDR2 SNEGSKA come from the germline V gene (reference sequence). CDR3 nucleotide sequence: TGCAGTGCTAGTGGGGCCAACGTCCTGACTTTC. Translating gives CSASGANVLTF.

This clonotype was seen ten or more times. J is TRBJ2-5 and V is TRBV6-5; D possibly matches TRBD1 or TRBD2 (5 bases each). The CDR3 extends over 17 amino acids. The V gene lost 1 base and the J gene lost 4 bases, with 19 bases spanning the gap. Germline V gives CDR1 MNHEY, CDR2 SVGAGI. CDR3 bases: TGTGCCAGCAGTTACTTCTGGGACCTAGGTGGTGGAGAGACCCAGTACTTC. It translates to CASSYFWDLGGGETQYF.

This clonotype was picked up many times. The rearrangement uses TRBV12-5 and TRBJ2-5, with a tentative D call TRBD1 (7 bases). The V and J ends lost 6 bases and 3 bases respectively, with 14 bases between them. The CDR3 length is 14 residues. The germline gives CDR1 LGHNT, CDR2 FRNRAP. CDR3 loop: CASGQGGGKETQYF. CDR3 nucleotide sequence: TGTGCTAGTGGCCAGGGGGGAGGAAAAGAGACCCAGTACTTC.

The chain links TRBV9 to TRBJ2-3; 8 bases fit TRBD2. Trimming removed 2 bases from V and 3 bases from J; junction bases left unmatched: 8. CDR3 length equals 16 residues. Germline V gives CDR1 SGDLS, CDR2 YYNGEE. DNA for the CDR3: TGTGCCAGCAGCGTCCCCATGGGCGGGGGGACAGATACGCAGTATTTT. Amino acid sequence: CASSVPMGGGTDTQYF.

This clonotype was recorded many times. This chain connects TRBV3-1 to TRBJ2-7, with D possibly called TRBD1 or TRBD2 (5 bases each). The V and J ends lost 1 base and 7 bases respectively, with 8 bases between them. Looked up from germline, CDR1 is LGHDT and CDR2 is YNNKEL (reference sequence). CDR3 length equals 12 residues. The CDR3 loop is CASSQGGWEQYF. The CDR3 DNA follows: TGTGCCAGCAGCCAAGGGGGGTGGGAGCAGTACTTC.

Many counts were recorded for this clonotype. The chain uses TRBV3-1 and TRBJ1-2, with D unresolved. Germline-derived CDR1 and CDR2 are LGHDT and YNNKEL (reference sequence). The germline V and J ends were trimmed by 6 bases and 6 bases, with 14 bases remaining between them. The CDR3 is 13 amino acids. CDR3 nucleotides: TGTGCCAGCAGAAGCAACCGGGCAAATGGCTACACCTTC. Protein: CASRSNRANGYTF.

This clonotype was counted many times. The chain couples TRBV7-9 to TRBJ2-1, with 7 bases aligning to TRBD2. CDR3 length: 15 amino acids. Trimming cost V 7 bases and J 0 bases; bases outside gene matches: 6. Germline CDR1 SEHNR, CDR2 FQNEAQ (reference sequence). CDR3 in amino acids: CASTAGLTSYNEQFF. The CDR3 DNA sequence: TGTGCCAGCACCGCGGGACTAACCTCCTACAATGAGCAGTTCTTC.

This clonotype was detected many times. This chain connects TRBV12-3 or TRBV12-4 to TRBJ2-7; 7 nucleotides agree with TRBD2. This CDR3 has 15 amino acids. V dropped 6 bases and J dropped 0; count of bases not matched to a gene: 8. The CDR3 here is CASRASWEGSYEQYF. DNA for the CDR3: TGTGCCAGCAGAGCCTCGTGGGAGGGCTCCTACGAGCAGTACTTC.

This clonotype appeared many times. CDR3 region: CASSQRRLAGENEQFF. In DNA form, the CDR3 reads TGCGCCAGCAGCCAACGAAGACTAGCGGGAGAGAATGAGCAGTTCTTC. The chain uses TRBV4-1 and TRBJ2-1; 12 bases line up with TRBD2. Per the germline V gene, CDR1 is MGHRA and CDR2 is YSYEKL. The CDR3 is made up of 16 amino acids. After removal of 2 bases from V and 7 bases from J, the junction contained 6 bases not matched to a gene.

This clonotype showed up many times. V usage is TRBV29-1 and J usage is TRBJ1-3; TRBD1 is a possible D gene (5 bases). V lost 6 bases and J 0 bases, leaving 9 bases between the germline ends. This CDR3 is built from 13 residues. CDR1 is SQVTM, CDR2 ANQGSEA, per germline. CDR3 sequence (DNA): TGCAGCGTCCAGGGTGTCTCTGGAAACACCATATATTTT. Translated: CSVQGVSGNTIYF.

This clonotype was detected only a few times. The chain combines TRBV7-2 with TRBJ2-1; 9 bases map to TRBD1. Unmatched junction bases numbered 13, after V lost 7 bases and J lost 9 bases. The CDR3 sequence is 15 residues long. The germline CDR1 and CDR2 sequences are SGHTA and FQGNSA. The CDR3 region has the DNA TGTGCCAGCACCCCCGGGACAGGGTTACACATTGAGCAGTTCTTC. The encoded protein is CASTPGTGLHIEQFF.

This clonotype was detected ten times or more. The chain uses TRBV6-5 and TRBJ1-1; 9 nucleotides align to TRBD1. Trimming took 2 bases from V and 0 from J; bases not matched to a gene: 4. The CDR3 is 16 amino acids. Germline CDR1 MNHEY, CDR2 SVGAGI. CDR3 DNA sequence: TGTGCCAGCAGTTACGGGACAGGGCCCCTGAACACTGAAGCTTTCTTT. Translated: CASSYGTGPLNTEAFF.

The chain joins TRBV12-3 or TRBV12-4 to TRBJ2-2; D unclear. The CDR3 has 13 residues. The V end was cut by 6 bases, the J end by 1 base, with 6 bases between. The DNA for the CDR3 is TGTGCCAGCAGGCCTGAGAACACCGGGGAGCTGTTTTTT. Amino acid sequence: CASRPENTGELFF.

Many counts were recorded for this clonotype. V is TRBV19 and J is TRBJ2-3, with 12 nucleotides matching TRBD2. Trimming removed 5 bases from V and 6 bases from J; junction bases left unmatched: 0. Germline-derived CDR1 and CDR2 are LNHDA and SQIVND (reference sequence). The CDR3 sequence is 13 residues long. The CDR3, as DNA: TGTGCCAGTAGTGGGACTAGCGGGGATACGCAGTATTTT. This sequence encodes CASSGTSGDTQYF.

This clonotype has a count of ten or more. The chain carries TRBV11-2 and TRBJ2-7; tentatively, D is TRBD1 (7 bases). CDR1 is SGHAT, CDR2 FQNNGV, per germline. Trimming removed 3 bases from V and 7 bases from J, with 25 bases in between. The CDR3 is 17 residues long. The CDR3 spells CASSFPKAGGLSVEQYF. The DNA for the CDR3 is TGTGCCAGCAGCTTCCCAAAGGCAGGGGGACTCTCGGTGGAGCAGTACTTC.

This clonotype showed up many times. The chain is built from TRBV2 and TRBJ1-1, with 7 nucleotides matching TRBD1. With 2 bases clipped from V and 1 base from J, the junction kept 1 base outside the gene matches. The CDR3 has 14 residues. Germline assignment: CDR1 SNHLY and CDR2 FYNNEI. Here the CDR3 reads CASSERDRNTEAFF. The CDR3 nucleotides are TGTGCCAGCAGTGAAAGGGACAGGAACACTGAAGCTTTCTTT. The complete variable domain, with remaining parts taken from reference TRBV2 and TRBJ1-1, reads EPEVTQTPSHQVTQMGQEVILRCVPISNHLYFYWYRQILGQKVEFLVSFYNNEISEKSEIFDDQFSVERPDGSNFTLKIRSTKLEDSAMYFCASSERDRNTEAFFGQGTRLTVV.

The chain recombines TRBV4-1 with TRBJ1-3; D is unclear. The ends were cut back, 0 bases at V and 0 bases at J, with 6 bases in the middle. The CDR3 has 15 residues. CDR1 is MGHRA, CDR2 YSYEKL, per germline. The CDR3 reads CASSQEESSGNTIYF. The CDR3, as DNA: TGCGCCAGCAGCCAAGAAGAGAGCTCTGGAAACACCATATATTTT.

Ten or more counts support this clonotype. This chain links TRBV6-6 with TRBJ2-1, with 14 bases identical to TRBD2. Per the germline V gene, CDR1 is MNHNY and CDR2 is SVGAGI (reference sequence). After removal of 6 bases from V and 6 bases from J, the junction contained 7 bases not matched to a gene. The CDR3 sequence is 16 residues long. The CDR3: CASSTPGLAGVNEQFF. In nucleotides, the CDR3 is TGTGCCAGCAGCACTCCGGGACTAGCGGGGGTCAATGAGCAGTTCTTC.

This clonotype was detected ten times or more. This chain uses TRBV30 with TRBJ1-4; D is uncertain. V lost 5 bases and J lost 4, with 11 bases in between. Germline lookup yields CDR1 GTSNPN and CDR2 SVGIG (reference sequence). This CDR3 spans 13 amino acids. This CDR3 is CAWSARFNEKLFF. The CDR3 DNA is TGTGCCTGGTCCGCCAGGTTTAATGAAAAACTGTTTTTT.

V gene TRBV28 combines with J gene TRBJ2-7; TRBD1 or TRBD2 may be the D gene (6 bases each). Germline CDR1 is MDHEN and CDR2 is SYDVKM. This CDR3 contains 13 residues. V shed 7 bases and J shed 2 bases, with 12 bases lying between them. The CDR3 DNA sequence: TGTGCCAGCATCGCGAGGGGGGCCTACGAGCAGTACTTC. Translated, it gives CASIARGAYEQYF.

This clonotype came up many times. Here the CDR3 DNA reads TGTGCCAGCAGCTCGGTCCAGTGGAACACTGAAGCTTTCTTT. Its translation: CASSSVQWNTEAFF. V is TRBV5-6 and J is TRBJ1-1; D ambiguous. Germline loops: CDR1 SGHDT, CDR2 YYEEEE. This CDR3 is 14 amino acids long. V dropped 3 bases and J dropped 1 base, with 10 bases sitting between them.

There are many counts of this clonotype. The V call is TRBV7-9, the J call TRBJ2-3, with 10 bases fitting TRBD1. V lost 6 bases and J lost 2; bases outside the gene matches: 5. The germline CDR1 and CDR2 sequences are SEHNR and FQNEAQ (reference sequence). The CDR3 loop spans 15 amino acids. Here the CDR3 DNA reads TGTGCCAGCAGGACGGGACAGGGGAACACAGATACGCAGTATTTT. It codes for CASRTGQGNTDTQYF.